The 22 T cell receptor beta chains below were found in one sample sequenced in a study of blood T cell repertoires in COVID-19. Repertoires were generated with immunoSEQ multiplex PCR, while TCRdb's copy carries only in-frame clones and drops some. The repertoire includes tens of thousands of clones, about 91% of them detected once, and under 15% sits in the top ten. Sequencing was carried out using peripheral blood. Receptors were obtained from a human donor with active COVID-19. The donor label of this sample is uncertain.

CDR3 nucleotide sequence: TGTGCCAGCAGTGACCGGTCGGGCGGGAAGAGTGTATATACGCAGTATTTT. It codes for CASSDRSGGKSVYTQYF. The chain combines TRBV6-1 with TRBJ2-3, with D possibly TRBD2 on 6 matching bases. CDR1 is MNHNS, CDR2 SASEGT, per germline. The CDR3 has 17 amino acids. V lost 3 bases, J lost 7 bases, and 23 bases lay in between.

The table lists this clone with a count of one. The V and J genes are TRBV9 and TRBJ2-1, with TRBD2 matching over 10 bases. Germline V gene data show CDR1 as SGDLS and CDR2 as YYNGEE. CDR3 length: 16 amino acids. Trimming removed 3 bases from V and 5 bases from J; junction bases left unmatched: 8. The DNA of the CDR3 is TGTGCCAGCAGCGGATGGACTAGCGGAGTAAACAATGAGCAGTTCTTC. It yields the protein CASSGWTSGVNNEQFF. The full variable domain, its missing parts supplied by reference TRBV9 and TRBJ2-1, is DSGVTQTPKHLITATGQRVTLRCSPRSGDLSVYWYQQSLDQGLQFLIQYYNGEERAKGNILERFSAQQFPDLHSELNLSSLELGDSALYFCASSGWTSGVNNEQFFGPGTRLTVL.

This chain connects TRBV6-1 to TRBJ2-3, with 10 bases lining up with TRBD2. Trimming cost V 3 bases and J 5 bases; bases outside gene matches: 5. The CDR3 consists of 15 residues. CDR1 and CDR2 (germline): MNHNS, SASEGT. CDR3 coding DNA: TGTGCCAGCAGTGATCCAGCGGGAGGGGGAGATACGCAGTATTTT. Amino acids: CASSDPAGGGDTQYF.

Here the CDR3 reads CSAADRGSIDTQYF. The CDR3 DNA follows: TGCAGCGCCGCGGACAGGGGGAGTATAGATACGCAGTATTTT. The chain has TRBV29-1 and TRBJ2-3; 10 nucleotides line up with TRBD1. J lost 5 bases, V lost 7 bases, and 9 bases had no gene match. CDR1 SQVTM and CDR2 ANQGSEA come from the germline V gene. CDR3 size: 14 residues.

The chain recombines TRBV6-6 with TRBJ1-3; no reliable D call. V shed 7 bases and J shed 7 bases, with 23 bases lying between them. This CDR3 has 16 residues. The germline CDR1 and CDR2 sequences are MNHNY and SVGAGI (reference sequence). The CDR3 DNA sequence: TGTGCCAGCACCCAAGGCGGGGTAAAGGGTTGGAACACCATATATTTT. It is translated as CASTQGGVKGWNTIYF.

This chain connects TRBV24-1 to TRBJ1-5, with 8 nucleotides matching TRBD1. The CDR3 is 15 residues long. J lost 9 bases, V lost 4 bases, and 10 bases had no gene match. Germline loops: CDR1 KGHDR, CDR2 SFDVKD. The CDR3 region is CATSETGQGSGPQHF. CDR3 sequence (DNA): TGTGCCACCAGTGAAACCGGACAGGGTTCAGGGCCCCAGCATTTT.

In its sample, this clone was seen a few times. The V call is TRBV7-2, the J call TRBJ2-7; no reliable D call. V lost 4 bases and J 0 bases, leaving 4 bases between the germline ends. CDR1 and CDR2 (germline): SGHTA, FQGNSA. This CDR3 spans 12 amino acids. The CDR3 coding sequence is TGTGCCAGCAGCTCTAGCTCCTACGAGCAGTACTTC. It encodes CASSSSSYEQYF.

This clone was picked up a small number of times. This chain uses TRBV5-4 with TRBJ2-2; 9 bases fit TRBD1. Germline CDR1 and CDR2: SGHNT and YYREEE (reference sequence). This CDR3 has 15 residues. Losses at the gene ends were 5 bases for V and 3 bases for J; bases not matched to a gene: 5. This chain's CDR3 is CASRPTGGYTGELFF. Written as DNA, the CDR3 is TGTGCCAGCAGACCAACAGGGGGCTACACCGGGGAGCTGTTTTTT.

This clone counts as medium-sized. The chain has TRBV28 and TRBJ2-7; 10 bases fit TRBD1. Germline V lookup: CDR1 MDHEN, CDR2 SYDVKM. The CDR3 spans 16 residues. Germline trimming cut 3 bases from V and 7 bases from J; bases unmatched to any gene: 12. The CDR3 reads CASSLAWGTGVWEQYF. For the CDR3, the DNA is TGTGCCAGCAGTTTGGCCTGGGGGACAGGGGTTTGGGAGCAGTACTTC.

V gene TRBV19 combines with J gene TRBJ1-5; D perhaps matches TRBD1 (6 bases). This CDR3 has 17 residues. The V end lost 4 bases, the J end lost 3 bases, and 19 bases lay between the germline ends. Germline CDR1 reads LNHDA; CDR2 reads SQIVND (reference sequence). Written as DNA, the CDR3 is TGTGCCAGTAGTACTAAACAGGGAGGGACCTACAATCAGCCCCAGCATTTT. This codes for CASSTKQGGTYNQPQHF.

V is TRBV19 and J is TRBJ1-1, with D possibly TRBD1 on 5 matching bases. The V gene lost 7 bases and the J gene lost 1 base, with 16 bases spanning the gap. Germline CDR1 is LNHDA and CDR2 is SQIVND (reference sequence). This CDR3 has 15 residues. CDR3 DNA sequence: TGTGCCAGTACCATAGAGGGGCAGAGGAACACTGAAGCTTTCTTT. Translation gives CASTIEGQRNTEAFF.

The V call is TRBV29-1, the J call TRBJ2-7; tentatively, D is TRBD1 (6 bases). The CDR3 sequence is 14 residues long. Germline V CDR1 and CDR2: SQVTM, ANQGSEA. Between the trimmed V and J ends, which lost 6 bases and 3 bases, there was a span of 18 bases. CDR3 nucleotides: TGCAGCGTCGCCGGACAGTCCAGTAACTACGAGCAGTACTTC. This encodes CSVAGQSSNYEQYF.

This chain links TRBV7-2 with TRBJ1-1, with 12 bases that match TRBD1. CDR1 is SGHTA, CDR2 FQGNSA, per germline. Trimming took 5 bases from V and 10 from J; bases not matched to a gene: 5. The CDR3 has 13 amino acids. Here the CDR3 reads CASSPGQGARAFF. The CDR3 nucleotides are TGTGCCAGCAGCCCGGGACAGGGGGCGCGAGCTTTCTTT.

This clone was seen more than once but under ten times. This chain uses TRBV5-1 with TRBJ1-6, with 7 bases matching TRBD1. The trim removed 3 bases at V and 9 bases at J, leaving 9 bases unmatched. This CDR3 has 15 amino acids. Germline values: CDR1 SGHRS, CDR2 YFSETQ. CDR3 protein: CASSSGTENGSPLHF. The CDR3 DNA follows: TGCGCCAGCAGCTCCGGGACAGAGAATGGTTCACCCCTCCACTTT. The full variable domain, rest sourced from reference TRBV5-1 and TRBJ1-6, is KAGVTQTPRYLIKTRGQQVTLSCSPISGHRSVSWYQQTPGQGLQFLFEYFSETQRNKGNFPGRFSGRQFSNSRSEMNVSTLELGDSALYLCASSSGTENGSPLHFGNGTRLTVT.

The chain combines TRBV27 with TRBJ2-7; 10 nucleotides line up with TRBD1. V dropped 4 bases and J dropped 2; count of bases not matched to a gene: 5. CDR1 MNHEY and CDR2 SMNVEV come from the germline V gene (reference sequence). The CDR3 totals 15 residues. CDR3 DNA sequence: TGTGCCAGCAGTTACCGACAGGGGGCCACCTACGAGCAGTACTTC. It yields the protein CASSYRQGATYEQYF.

This chain joins TRBV7-6 and TRBJ2-1; 13 bases match TRBD2. Per germline, CDR1 SGHVS and CDR2 FNYEAQ. This CDR3 has 16 amino acids. The V and J ends lost 5 bases and 7 bases, in that order; junction bases with no gene match: 8. CDR3 region: CASSPTSGRAGNEQFF. CDR3 DNA sequence: TGTGCCAGCAGCCCTACTAGCGGGAGGGCCGGGAATGAGCAGTTCTTC.

This sequence joins TRBV2 and TRBJ2-7, with TRBD2 identical over 11 bases. The CDR3 covers 16 residues. From germline, CDR1 is SNHLY and CDR2 FYNNEI. Germline trimming cut 6 bases from V and 7 bases from J; bases unmatched to any gene: 14. The CDR3 DNA sequence: TGTGCCAGCAGCAAAGGGCTAGCGGGAGGCCTCACTGAGCAGTACTTC. Amino acids: CASSKGLAGGLTEQYF.

The chain combines TRBV12-3 or TRBV12-4 with TRBJ2-7, with D perhaps matching TRBD1 (5 bases). Trimming cost V 6 bases and J 6 bases, with 15 bases left between them. The CDR3 runs to 13 residues. The CDR3, as DNA: TGTGCCAGCAGCAGTACAGGAAGAGGCGAGCAGTACTTC. Amino acids: CASSSTGRGEQYF.

The rearrangement uses TRBV4-3 and TRBJ2-2, with TRBD2 matching over 10 bases. The trim removed 1 base at V and 6 bases at J, leaving 5 bases unmatched. The CDR3 extends over 16 amino acids. CDR1 and CDR2 from the germline V gene are LGHNA and YSLEER. The CDR3 is CASSQGLAGVPGELFF. The CDR3 nucleotides read TGCGCCAGCAGCCAAGGTCTAGCGGGAGTCCCCGGGGAGCTGTTTTTT.

This clone was seen just once. The chain links TRBV5-1 to TRBJ2-1; 7 bases agree with TRBD2. V was clipped by 2 bases and J by 8 bases; unmatched bases: 4. CDR3 length: 13 residues. In germline, CDR1 is SGHRS, CDR2 YFSETQ. Here the CDR3 reads CASSFRTRDEQFF. The CDR3 nucleotides are TGCGCCAGCAGCTTCCGGACTAGGGATGAGCAGTTCTTC.

The J gene is TRBJ2-3, the V gene TRBV9; D ambiguous. Trimming left V 2 bases short and J 1 base short, with 11 bases between. The CDR3 has 15 residues. Germline lookup yields CDR1 SGDLS and CDR2 YYNGEE. Here the CDR3 reads CASSVLTDGTDTQYF. The CDR3 nucleotides are TGTGCCAGCAGCGTTCTCACAGATGGCACAGATACGCAGTATTTT.

This clone was recorded only once. The J gene is TRBJ1-2, the V gene TRBV7-2; 8 nucleotides line up with TRBD1. V was clipped by 4 bases and J by 6 bases; unmatched bases: 4. Germline CDR1 is SGHTA and CDR2 is FQGNSA. CDR3 length equals 13 residues. Here the CDR3 reads CASSSAGGDGYTF. The CDR3 region has the DNA TGTGCCAGCAGCTCCGCAGGGGGCGATGGCTACACCTTC.